These 30 T cell receptor beta chains originate from one sample sequenced in a study of blood T cells in healthy people across ages. A second PCR, run for roughly 7 to 11 cycles, used a sample-barcoded 5' primer plus a J-beta primer mix. TCRdb re-derived calls from the 5' RACE reads in MiXCR, one entry per CDR3 protein. Of about 1,500,000 distinct CDR3 sequences detected, roughly 27% appear once; the ten largest clones hold around 7.7%. Sequenced input: blood. These receptors all stem from a woman between 25 and 40 years old in good health.

The CDR3 sequence is CASSTGTGDNEQYF. The CDR3 coding sequence is TGTGCCAGCAGTACCGGGACAGGGGACAACGAGCAGTACTTC. The V and J genes are TRBV7-2 and TRBJ2-7; 10 nucleotides line up with TRBD1. J was trimmed by 5 bases and V by 6 bases; bases with no gene match: 7. The V gene's germline CDR1 is SGHTA and CDR2 FQGNSA. The CDR3 contains 14 residues. The full variable domain, its missing parts supplied by reference TRBV7-2 and TRBJ2-7, is GAGVSQSPSNKVTEKGKDVELRCDPISGHTALYWYRQSLGQGLEFLIYFQGNSAPDKSGLPSDRFSAERTGGSVSTLTIQRTQQEDSAVYLCASSTGTGDNEQYFGPGTRLTVT.

In its sample, this clonotype was seen a few times. The chain joins TRBV20-1 to TRBJ1-1, with TRBD1 as a possible D gene (5 bases). The CDR3 totals 13 residues. V was pared by 3 bases and J by 2 bases, with 10 bases between. The germline V gene has CDR1 DFQATT and CDR2 SNEGSKA (reference sequence). Written as DNA, the CDR3 is TGCAGTGCTAGGACAGTATCCAACACTGAAGCTTTCTTT. Its protein product is CSARTVSNTEAFF.

This rearrangement joins TRBV5-1 to TRBJ1-2, with 7 positions matching TRBD1. Per germline, CDR1 SGHRS and CDR2 YFSETQ. This CDR3 contains 14 residues. The V and J ends lost 0 bases and 6 bases, in that order; junction bases with no gene match: 5. This CDR3 is CASSLGQGGHGYTF. CDR3 coding DNA: TGCGCCAGCAGCTTGGGACAGGGTGGCCATGGCTACACCTTC.

This clonotype was counted only a few times. This chain connects TRBV29-1 to TRBJ2-7; 7 nucleotides agree with TRBD1. The CDR3 covers 14 residues. Germline V CDR1 and CDR2: SQVTM, ANQGSEA. With 3 bases clipped from V and 3 bases from J, the junction kept 8 bases outside the gene matches. In DNA form, the CDR3 reads TGCAGCGTTGACGTGGGACAGACCAACTACGAGCAGTACTTC. This encodes CSVDVGQTNYEQYF.

This clonotype was seen many times. J is TRBJ2-1 and V is TRBV6-5, with 9 bases identical to TRBD1. CDR3 length: 15 residues. The germline V gene encodes CDR1 MNHEY and CDR2 SVGAGI. V trimming: 2 bases; J trimming: 8 bases; junction bases outside the gene matches: 7. This chain's CDR3 is CASSYPGQGFDEQFF. CDR3 DNA: TGTGCCAGCAGTTACCCGGGACAGGGTTTCGATGAGCAGTTCTTC.

In this sample, this clonotype turned up many times. The CDR3 sequence is CASTTGTLAYEQYF. The CDR3 nucleotides are TGTGCCAGCACCACAGGGACCCTGGCCTACGAGCAGTACTTC. This sequence joins TRBV12-3 or TRBV12-4 and TRBJ2-7; possibly TRBD1 for D (6 bases). This CDR3 comprises 14 residues. V lost 7 bases to trimming and J lost 2 bases, with 15 bases between them.

The J gene is TRBJ2-1, the V gene TRBV27, with D perhaps TRBD1 (5 bases). CDR3 length: 15 amino acids. V lost 8 bases to trimming and J lost 4 bases, with 18 bases between them. Germline V gene sequence: CDR1 MNHEY, CDR2 SMNVEV (reference sequence). The CDR3 region has the DNA TGTGCCAGCGAGGTCCGGGTGGACACTTACAATGAGCAGTTCTTC. Its translation is CASEVRVDTYNEQFF.

V is TRBV20-1 and J is TRBJ1-1; possibly TRBD1 for D (5 bases). Trimming left V 1 base short and J 11 bases short, with 14 bases between. The CDR3 loop spans 12 amino acids. CDR1 is DFQATT, CDR2 SNEGSKA, per germline (reference sequence). CDR3 residues: CSARVGEMLAFF. CDR3 DNA: TGCAGTGCTAGAGTAGGGGAAATGTTGGCTTTCTTT.

This clonotype occurred many times. The chain recombines TRBV20-1 with TRBJ1-2; 9 positions match TRBD1. Germline assignment: CDR1 DFQATT and CDR2 SNEGSKA (reference sequence). Trimming at V came to 4 bases and at J to 6 bases, leaving 9 bases not matched to a gene. The CDR3 has 14 residues. CDR3 DNA: TGCAGTGCTATTATACAGGGACAGGGCAATGGCTACACCTTC. Its protein product is CSAIIQGQGNGYTF.

The J gene is TRBJ2-1, the V gene TRBV10-2; D is unresolved. The CDR3 is 13 residues long. The germline V and J ends were trimmed by 5 bases and 1 base, with 6 bases remaining between them. Germline CDR1 and CDR2: WSHSY and SAAADI. CDR3 sequence (DNA): TGCGCCAGCAGTCGGGTATCCTACAATGAGCAGTTCTTC. Translating it yields CASSRVSYNEQFF.

This clonotype turned up a few times. J is TRBJ1-2 and V is TRBV13; 7 nucleotides line up with TRBD1. Germline V lookup: CDR1 PRHDT, CDR2 FYEKMQ (reference sequence). V was clipped by 6 bases and J by 3 bases; unmatched bases: 4. This CDR3 comprises 13 residues. The chain's CDR3 is CASRAGQDYGYTF. The DNA for the CDR3 is TGTGCCAGCAGGGCAGGACAGGACTATGGCTACACCTTC.

The chain combines TRBV7-9 with TRBJ2-3; D not certain. Germline V gives CDR1 SEHNR, CDR2 FQNEAQ (reference sequence). The length of the CDR3 is 12 residues. The V gene lost 1 base and the J gene lost 7 bases, with 6 bases spanning the gap. The chain's CDR3 is CASSLGHYTQYF. The DNA for the CDR3 is TGTGCCAGCAGCTTAGGACACTATACGCAGTATTTT.

This clonotype was counted between two and nine times. The chain couples TRBV7-6 to TRBJ2-7; 11 positions agree with TRBD2. The CDR3 runs 16 residues. Germline V gives CDR1 SGHVS, CDR2 FNYEAQ. Losses at the gene ends were 1 base for V and 3 bases for J; bases not matched to a gene: 5. This CDR3 is CASSLDLAGGIYEQYF. DNA for the CDR3: TGTGCCAGCAGCTTAGACCTAGCGGGGGGTATCTACGAGCAGTACTTC.

This clonotype has a count of ten or more. The V gene is TRBV20-1, the J gene TRBJ2-7; 7 nucleotides line up with TRBD1. The CDR3 has 15 residues. Trimming removed 2 bases from V and 2 bases from J; junction bases left unmatched: 9. Germline CDR1 reads DFQATT; CDR2 reads SNEGSKA (reference sequence). CDR3 residues: CSARLGTALPYEQYF. In nucleotides, the CDR3 is TGCAGTGCTAGACTCGGGACAGCTCTACCCTACGAGCAGTACTTC.

This clonotype turned up a few times. This CDR3 is CATSDSKGLITYNEQFF. CDR3 nucleotide sequence: TGTGCCACCAGTGATTCTAAGGGGCTAATCACCTACAATGAGCAGTTCTTC. This sequence joins TRBV24-1 and TRBJ2-1, with a possible D match to TRBD1 (5 bases). CDR3 length: 17 residues. Per the germline V gene, CDR1 is KGHDR and CDR2 is SFDVKD. V dropped 2 bases and J dropped 2 bases, with 15 bases sitting between them.

This clonotype was seen only once. The DNA for the CDR3 is TGCGCCAGCAGCTTGGCTTTGGTCAGTACTAGCACAGATACGCAGTATTTT. Encoded protein: CASSLALVSTSTDTQYF. V and J are TRBV5-1 and TRBJ2-3; D uncertain. Germline-derived CDR1 and CDR2 are SGHRS and YFSETQ. Trimming cost V 0 bases and J 0 bases, with 14 bases left between them. The CDR3 consists of 17 residues.

This clonotype has just a few counts. V and J are TRBV7-2 and TRBJ2-1; D might be TRBD2 (6 bases). This CDR3 is built from 13 residues. Germline CDR1 reads SGHTA; CDR2 reads FQGNSA. Trimming took 5 bases from V and 8 from J, leaving 13 bases between them. The CDR3 reads CASSPRELDEQFF. In nucleotides, the CDR3 is TGTGCCAGCAGCCCCCGGGAGTTGGATGAGCAGTTCTTC. Combining the CDR3 with reference TRBV7-2 and TRBJ2-1 gives the whole variable domain GAGVSQSPSNKVTEKGKDVELRCDPISGHTALYWYRQSLGQGLEFLIYFQGNSAPDKSGLPSDRFSAERTGGSVSTLTIQRTQQEDSAVYLCASSPRELDEQFFGPGTRLTVL.

The chain is built from TRBV30 and TRBJ2-4; 7 bases map to TRBD1. After removal of 3 bases from V and 0 bases from J, the junction contained 17 bases not matched to a gene. Germline V lookup: CDR1 GTSNPN, CDR2 SVGIG (reference sequence). This CDR3 comprises 19 residues. As DNA, the CDR3 is TGTGCCTGGAGCGTCACGACAGGGACGGCGGTGGGAGCCAAAAACATTCAGTACTTC. Translated: CAWSVTTGTAVGAKNIQYF. The full variable domain, completed using reference TRBV30 and TRBJ2-4, is SQTIHQWPATLVQPVGSPLSLECTVEGTSNPNLYWYRQAAGRGLQLLFYSVGIGQISSEVPQNLSASRPQDRQFILSSKKLLLSDSGFYLCAWSVTTGTAVGAKNIQYFGAGTRLSVL.

This clonotype was seen a few times. V usage is TRBV10-2 and J usage is TRBJ2-7; D uncertain. Between the trimmed V and J ends, which lost 5 bases and 0 bases, there was a span of 11 bases. The CDR3 spans 14 residues. CDR1 WSHSY and CDR2 SAAADI come from the germline V gene. The CDR3 here is CASSSGSSSYEQYF. The CDR3 DNA is TGCGCCAGCAGTTCTGGGTCCAGCTCCTACGAGCAGTACTTC.

This clonotype has a count of ten or more. The chain links TRBV2 to TRBJ1-4; D may be TRBD1 (6 bases). Germline V gene lookup returns CDR1 SNHLY and CDR2 FYNNEI. The CDR3 covers 15 residues. V lost 5 bases to trimming and J lost 0 bases, with 10 bases between them. The CDR3 DNA follows: TGTGCCAGCAGTAGGGACACCTCAACTAATGAAAAACTGTTTTTT. Translating it yields CASSRDTSTNEKLFF. Combining the CDR3 with reference TRBV2 and TRBJ1-4 gives the whole variable domain EPEVTQTPSHQVTQMGQEVILRCVPISNHLYFYWYRQILGQKVEFLVSFYNNEISEKSEIFDDQFSVERPDGSNFTLKIRSTKLEDSAMYFCASSRDTSTNEKLFFGSGTQLSVL.

This clonotype was seen a few times. The V call is TRBV2, the J call TRBJ2-3; D might be TRBD2 (6 bases). This CDR3 is 13 amino acids long. Per the germline V gene, CDR1 is SNHLY and CDR2 is FYNNEI. Between the trimmed V and J ends, which lost 6 bases and 3 bases, there was a span of 10 bases. CDR3 nucleotides: TGTGCCAGCAGACCTGGGACTACAGATACGCAGTATTTT. It codes for CASRPGTTDTQYF.

This rearrangement joins TRBV13 to TRBJ2-5; no definite D call. Trimming took 3 bases from V and 1 from J, leaving 9 bases between them. The CDR3 runs 14 residues. The V gene's germline CDR1 is PRHDT and CDR2 FYEKMQ (reference sequence). The CDR3 is CASSFSSTQETQYF. The DNA of the CDR3 is TGTGCCAGCAGCTTTAGCAGTACCCAAGAGACCCAGTACTTC.

In this sample, this clonotype turned up once. The chain uses TRBV5-1 and TRBJ2-5, with TRBD2 matching 11 bases. This CDR3 comprises 16 residues. CDR1 and CDR2 (germline): SGHRS, YFSETQ. V lost 3 bases to trimming and J lost 5 bases; unmatched junction nucleotides: 9. DNA of the CDR3: TGCGCCAGCAGCTCTACTAGCGGGAGTGCGCGGGAGACCCAGTACTTC. Amino acid sequence: CASSSTSGSARETQYF.

In this sample, this clonotype turned up a few times. V usage is TRBV20-1 and J usage is TRBJ2-1; D is tentatively TRBD1 or TRBD2 (6 bases each). CDR3 length: 16 amino acids. V was clipped by 0 bases and J by 8 bases, with 20 bases between them. CDR1 and CDR2 (germline): DFQATT, SNEGSKA (reference sequence). For the CDR3, the DNA is TGCAGTGCTAGAGATGCGTTGGGGGGCGCTTCGGATGAGCAGTTCTTC. It yields the protein CSARDALGGASDEQFF.

The J gene is TRBJ2-3, the V gene TRBV9, with D perhaps assigned TRBD1 or TRBD2 (5 bases each). V lost 0 bases to trimming and J lost 6 bases, with 14 bases between them. The CDR3 length is 15 residues. Germline-derived CDR1 and CDR2 are SGDLS and YYNGEE. CDR3 amino acids: CASSVVEGLGDTQYF. CDR3 DNA: TGTGCCAGCAGCGTAGTTGAGGGGTTGGGGGATACGCAGTATTTT.

The genes are TRBV7-2 and TRBJ2-1; 8 bases match TRBD2. There are 15 residues in the CDR3. CDR1 and CDR2 (germline): SGHTA, FQGNSA. With 5 bases clipped from V and 9 bases from J, the junction kept 12 bases outside the gene matches. The DNA for the CDR3 is TGTGCCAGCAGCCCGACAACTAGCGGTTTCGGTGAGCAGTTCTTC. Residues: CASSPTTSGFGEQFF.

There are a few counts of this clonotype. V gene TRBV28 combines with J gene TRBJ2-1; the match to TRBD2 covers 7 bases. Unmatched junction bases numbered 16, after V lost 6 bases and J lost 11 bases. From germline, CDR1 is MDHEN and CDR2 SYDVKM. The CDR3 consists of 15 residues. The CDR3 loop reads CASSPGRLAHGKQFF. CDR3 sequence (DNA): TGTGCCAGCAGCCCGGGGAGACTAGCACATGGGAAGCAGTTCTTC.

This clonotype was seen a handful of times. One end of the junction varies from germline; a read error may be responsible. The gene calls are TRBV9 and TRBJ2-5; possible D gene TRBD1, 6 bases. The CDR3 is 16 amino acids. CDR1 is SGDLS, CDR2 YYNGEE, per germline. CDR3 loop: CAGSGPGTNTYNEQYF. The CDR3 DNA follows: TGTGCCGGCAGCGGCCCCGGGACAAACACCTACAATGAGCAGTACTTC.

J is TRBJ1-2 and V is TRBV29-1; D is uncertain. CDR3 size: 13 residues. Germline V gene data show CDR1 as SQVTM and CDR2 as ANQGSEA. V was shortened by 6 bases and J by 6 bases, with 17 bases between the two germline ends. CDR3 nucleotides: TGCAGCGTCGCTAAAGGCACGGGAGATGGCTACACCTTC. Encoded protein: CSVAKGTGDGYTF. The full variable domain, rest sourced from reference TRBV29-1 and TRBJ1-2, is SAVISQKPSRDICQRGTSLTIQCQVDSQVTMMFWYRQQPGQSLTLIATANQGSEATYESGFVIDKFPISRPNLTFSTLTVSNMSPEDSSIYLCSVAKGTGDGYTFGSGTRLTVV.

CDR3 region: CASSSSPYTDTQYF. The CDR3 DNA follows: TGTGCCAGCAGTTCCAGTCCCTACACAGATACGCAGTATTTT. V is TRBV12-3 or TRBV12-4 and J is TRBJ2-3; D call uncertain. Trimming shortened V by 4 bases and J by 2 bases, and 10 bases separated the two germline ends. This CDR3 spans 14 amino acids.